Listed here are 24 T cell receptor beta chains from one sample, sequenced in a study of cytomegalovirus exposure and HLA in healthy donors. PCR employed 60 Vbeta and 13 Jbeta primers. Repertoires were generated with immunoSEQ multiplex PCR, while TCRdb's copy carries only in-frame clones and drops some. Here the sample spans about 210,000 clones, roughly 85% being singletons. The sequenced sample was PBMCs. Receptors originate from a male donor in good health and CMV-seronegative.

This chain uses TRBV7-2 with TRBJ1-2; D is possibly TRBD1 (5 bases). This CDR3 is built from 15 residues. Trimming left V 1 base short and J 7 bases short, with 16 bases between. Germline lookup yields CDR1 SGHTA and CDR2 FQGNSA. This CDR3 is CASSLVWPGKGGYTF. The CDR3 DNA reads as TGTGCCAGCAGCTTAGTGTGGCCAGGGAAGGGTGGCTACACCTTC.

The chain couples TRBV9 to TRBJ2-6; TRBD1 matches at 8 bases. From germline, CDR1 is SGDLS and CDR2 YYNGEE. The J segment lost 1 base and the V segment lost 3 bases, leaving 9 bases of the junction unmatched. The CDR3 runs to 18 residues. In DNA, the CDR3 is TGTGCCAGCAGCGCCTGGGACAGGAAAATATCTGGGGCCAACGTCCTGACTTTC. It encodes CASSAWDRKISGANVLTF.

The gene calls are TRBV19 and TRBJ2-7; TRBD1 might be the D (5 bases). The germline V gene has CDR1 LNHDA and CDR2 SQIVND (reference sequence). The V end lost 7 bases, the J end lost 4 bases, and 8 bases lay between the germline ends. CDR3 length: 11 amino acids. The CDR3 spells CASKRGYEQYF. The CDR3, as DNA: TGTGCCAGTAAAAGGGGTTACGAGCAGTACTTC.

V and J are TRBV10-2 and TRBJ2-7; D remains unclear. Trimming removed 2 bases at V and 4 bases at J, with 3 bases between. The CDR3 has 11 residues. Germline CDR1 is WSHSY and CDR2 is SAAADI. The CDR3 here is CASSEIYEQYF. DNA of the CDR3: TGCGCCAGCAGTGAGATATACGAGCAGTACTTC.

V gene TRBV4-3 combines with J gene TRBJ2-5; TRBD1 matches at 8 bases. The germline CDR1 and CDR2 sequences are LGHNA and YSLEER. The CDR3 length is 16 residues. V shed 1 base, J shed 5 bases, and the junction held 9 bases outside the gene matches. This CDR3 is CASSQGTGTLGETQYF. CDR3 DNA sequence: TGCGCCAGCAGCCAAGGGACAGGGACTCTGGGGGAGACCCAGTACTTC.

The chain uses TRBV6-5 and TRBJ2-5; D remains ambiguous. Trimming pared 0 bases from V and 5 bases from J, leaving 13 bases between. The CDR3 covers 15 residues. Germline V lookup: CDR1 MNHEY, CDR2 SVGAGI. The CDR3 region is CASSYSMGLVETQYF. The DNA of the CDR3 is TGTGCCAGCAGTTACTCGATGGGCCTGGTTGAGACCCAGTACTTC.

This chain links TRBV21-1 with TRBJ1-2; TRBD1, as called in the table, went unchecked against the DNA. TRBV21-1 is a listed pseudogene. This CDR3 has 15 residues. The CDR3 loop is CASSRGLLPLYGYTF. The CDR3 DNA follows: TGTGCCAGCAGCAGGGGCCTACTACCCCTTTATGGCTACACCTTC.

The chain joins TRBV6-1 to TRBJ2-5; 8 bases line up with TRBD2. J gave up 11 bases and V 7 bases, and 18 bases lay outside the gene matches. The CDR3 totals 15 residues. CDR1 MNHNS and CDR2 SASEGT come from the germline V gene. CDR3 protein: CASTLSGGGRGEQYF. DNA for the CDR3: TGTGCCAGCACCTTAAGTGGCGGGGGGCGCGGAGAGCAGTACTTC.

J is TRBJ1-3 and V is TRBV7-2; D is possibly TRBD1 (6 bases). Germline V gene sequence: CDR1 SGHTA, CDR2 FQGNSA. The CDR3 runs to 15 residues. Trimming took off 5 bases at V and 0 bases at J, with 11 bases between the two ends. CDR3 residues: CASSRTGSSGNTIYF. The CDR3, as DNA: TGTGCCAGCAGCCGAACAGGGAGCTCTGGAAACACCATATATTTT.

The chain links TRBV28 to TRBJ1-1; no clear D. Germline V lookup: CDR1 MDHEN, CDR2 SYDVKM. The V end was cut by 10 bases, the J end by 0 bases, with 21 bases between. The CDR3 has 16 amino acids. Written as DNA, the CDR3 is TGTGCCACCCAGGCTGTGCCTTCACTCTTGAACACTGAAGCTTTCTTT. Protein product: CATQAVPSLLNTEAFF.

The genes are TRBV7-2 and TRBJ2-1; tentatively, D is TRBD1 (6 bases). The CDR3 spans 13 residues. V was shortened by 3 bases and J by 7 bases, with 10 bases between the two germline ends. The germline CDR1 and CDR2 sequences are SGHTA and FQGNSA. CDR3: CASSLQGLNEQFF. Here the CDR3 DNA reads TGTGCCAGCAGCTTGCAGGGGTTGAATGAGCAGTTCTTC.

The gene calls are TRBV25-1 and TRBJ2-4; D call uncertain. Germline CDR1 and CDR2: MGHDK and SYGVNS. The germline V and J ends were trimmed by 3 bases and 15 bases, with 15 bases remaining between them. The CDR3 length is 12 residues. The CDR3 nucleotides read TGTGCCAGCAGTGATGGGTTGTCCAGAGGGTACTTC. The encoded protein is CASSDGLSRGYF.

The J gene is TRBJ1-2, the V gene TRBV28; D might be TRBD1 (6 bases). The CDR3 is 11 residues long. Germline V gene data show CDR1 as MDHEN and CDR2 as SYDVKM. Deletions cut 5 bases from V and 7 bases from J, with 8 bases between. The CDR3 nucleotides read TGTGCCAGCAGTCCACAGGGTGGCTACACCTTC. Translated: CASSPQGGYTF.

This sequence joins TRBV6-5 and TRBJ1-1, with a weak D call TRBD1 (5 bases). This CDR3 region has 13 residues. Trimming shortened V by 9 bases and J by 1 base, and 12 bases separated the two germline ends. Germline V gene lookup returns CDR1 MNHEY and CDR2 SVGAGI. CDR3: CASMNTGNTEAFF. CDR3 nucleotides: TGTGCCAGTATGAATACAGGGAACACTGAAGCTTTCTTT.

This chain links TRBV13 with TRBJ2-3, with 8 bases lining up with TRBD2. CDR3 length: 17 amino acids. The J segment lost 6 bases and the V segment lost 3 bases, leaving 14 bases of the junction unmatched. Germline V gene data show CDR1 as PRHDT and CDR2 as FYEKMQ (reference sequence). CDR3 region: CASSFSGPGGFGDTQYF. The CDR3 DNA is TGTGCCAGCAGCTTCTCCGGGCCGGGGGGGTTCGGGGATACGCAGTATTTT.

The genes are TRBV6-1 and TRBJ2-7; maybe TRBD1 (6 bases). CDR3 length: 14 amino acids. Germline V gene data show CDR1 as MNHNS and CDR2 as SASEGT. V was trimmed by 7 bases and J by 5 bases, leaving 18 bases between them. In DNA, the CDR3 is TGTGCCAGCATCCTGCGAGGGGGTCGCAACGAGCAGTACTTC. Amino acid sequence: CASILRGGRNEQYF.

CDR3 sequence reads: CASSPLGLAPYEQYF. Here the CDR3 DNA reads TGTGCCAGCAGCCCCCTTGGGCTAGCACCCTACGAGCAGTACTTC. The chain uses TRBV9 and TRBJ2-7; possible D gene TRBD2, 5 bases. The CDR3 runs 15 residues. Germline V gene data show CDR1 as SGDLS and CDR2 as YYNGEE. The V end lost 4 bases, the J end lost 2 bases, and 16 bases lay between the germline ends.

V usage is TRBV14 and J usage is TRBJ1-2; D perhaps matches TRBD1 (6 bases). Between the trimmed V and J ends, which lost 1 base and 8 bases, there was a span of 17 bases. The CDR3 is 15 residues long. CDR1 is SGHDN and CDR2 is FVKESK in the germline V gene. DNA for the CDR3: TGTGCCAGCAGCCAAGTCACTGGAGACAGGCTCGGCTACACCTTC. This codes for CASSQVTGDRLGYTF.

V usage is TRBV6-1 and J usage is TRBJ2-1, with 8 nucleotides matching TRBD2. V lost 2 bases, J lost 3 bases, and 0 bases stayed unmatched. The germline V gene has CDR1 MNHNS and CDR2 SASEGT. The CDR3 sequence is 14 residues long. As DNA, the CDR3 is TGTGCCAGCAGTGAACTAGCGGGCTACAATGAGCAGTTCTTC. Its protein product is CASSELAGYNEQFF.

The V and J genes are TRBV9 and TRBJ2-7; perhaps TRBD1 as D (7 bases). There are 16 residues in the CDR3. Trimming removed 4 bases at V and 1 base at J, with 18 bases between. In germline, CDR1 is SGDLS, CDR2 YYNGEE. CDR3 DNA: TGTGCCAGCAGCCTCTCCCCGGCAGGGGGGTCCTACGAGCAGTACTTC. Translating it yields CASSLSPAGGSYEQYF.

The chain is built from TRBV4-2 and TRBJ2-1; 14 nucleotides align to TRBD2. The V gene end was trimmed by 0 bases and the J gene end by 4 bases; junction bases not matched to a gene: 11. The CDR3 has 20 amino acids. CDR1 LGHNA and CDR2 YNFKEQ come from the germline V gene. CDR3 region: CASSQDKGGLAGGGYNEQFF. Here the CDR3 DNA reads TGTGCCAGCAGCCAAGATAAAGGAGGACTAGCGGGGGGAGGGTACAATGAGCAGTTCTTC.

The CDR3 nucleotides read TGTGCCAGCAGCCATCCCCGGACAGGAGGCTCTGGAAACACCATATATTTT. Translated, it gives CASSHPRTGGSGNTIYF. This rearrangement joins TRBV7-2 to TRBJ1-3; TRBD1 matches 7 bases. V lost 5 bases, J lost 0 bases, and 10 bases stayed unmatched. This CDR3 contains 17 residues. CDR1 is SGHTA and CDR2 is FQGNSA in the germline V gene.

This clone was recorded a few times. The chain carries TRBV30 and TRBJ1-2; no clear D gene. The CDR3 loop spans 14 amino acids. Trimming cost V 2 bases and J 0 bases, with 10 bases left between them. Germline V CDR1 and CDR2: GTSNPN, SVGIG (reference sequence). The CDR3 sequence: CAWSRVLANYGYTF. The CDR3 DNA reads TGTGCCTGGAGTCGGGTTCTAGCTAACTATGGCTACACCTTC.

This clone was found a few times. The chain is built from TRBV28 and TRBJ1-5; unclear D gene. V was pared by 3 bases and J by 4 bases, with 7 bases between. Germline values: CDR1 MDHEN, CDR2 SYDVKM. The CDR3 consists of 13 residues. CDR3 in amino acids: CASSFFGNQPQHF. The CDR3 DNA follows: TGTGCCAGCAGTTTTTTCGGGAATCAGCCCCAGCATTTT.